One and the same sample provided the 27 T cell receptor beta chains below, sequenced in a study of T cell responses to AZD1222 COVID-19 vaccine. Clones were read by immunoSEQ multiplex PCR, and TCRdb kept only the in-frame ones, dropping some. Of approximately 190,000 clones in the sample, about nine tenths were seen once. This specimen consisted of peripheral blood, obtained on day 0 of AZD1222 vaccination. These receptors were obtained from an adult in good health.

The chain is built from TRBV12-5 and TRBJ1-4; D not resolved. The CDR3 sequence is 15 residues long. V lost 1 base and J lost 5, with 11 bases in between. In germline, CDR1 is LGHNT, CDR2 FRNRAP. The CDR3 loop is CASGLGTVANEKLFF. The CDR3 DNA follows: TGTGCTAGTGGTTTGGGGACGGTCGCGAATGAAAAACTGTTTTTT. Full variable domain (remainder filled in from reference TRBV12-5 and TRBJ1-4): DARVTQTPRHKVTEMGQEVTMRCQPILGHNTVFWYRQTMMQGLELLAYFRNRAPLDDSGMPKDRFSAEMPDATLATLKIQPSEPRDSAVYFCASGLGTVANEKLFFGSGTQLSVL.

This clone has just one count. The chain is built from TRBV7-9 and TRBJ1-4, with D hard to call. CDR3 length: 13 amino acids. V lost 1 base and J 8 bases, leaving 8 bases between the germline ends. Germline V CDR1 and CDR2: SEHNR, FQNEAQ (reference sequence). CDR3 DNA sequence: TGTGCCAGCAGCTTAGGGGTTGGGGAAAAACTGTTTTTT. Translating it yields CASSLGVGEKLFF.

The chain links TRBV9 to TRBJ1-4; tentative D call: TRBD1 (6 bases). This CDR3 has 15 residues. With 0 bases removed from V and 5 bases from J, the gap between germline ends came to 11 bases. Per the germline V gene, CDR1 is SGDLS and CDR2 is YYNGEE. This CDR3 is CASSVGVQGNEKLFF. For the CDR3, the DNA is TGTGCCAGCAGCGTAGGAGTCCAGGGGAATGAAAAACTGTTTTTT.

V and J are TRBV10-3 and TRBJ2-7, with 11 positions matching TRBD2. With 6 bases clipped from V and 4 bases from J, the junction kept 5 bases outside the gene matches. Germline-derived CDR1 and CDR2 are ENHRY and SYGVKD. This CDR3 comprises 14 residues. The CDR3, as DNA: TGTGCCATCAGACCCGGGACTAGCGGTTACGAGCAGTACTTC. This gives the protein CAIRPGTSGYEQYF.

The chain employs TRBV28 and TRBJ1-4, with D possibly matching TRBD1 (5 bases). Deletions cut 3 bases from V and 3 bases from J, with 11 bases between. There are 15 residues in the CDR3. Germline values: CDR1 MDHEN, CDR2 SYDVKM. DNA of the CDR3: TGTGCCAGCAGTTTGGGGCAGGCCTCTAATGAAAAACTGTTTTTT. Protein sequence: CASSLGQASNEKLFF.

V usage is TRBV11-2 and J usage is TRBJ2-1; 8 bases map to TRBD2. CDR3 length equals 14 residues. V lost 1 base, J lost 7 bases, and 3 bases stayed unmatched. CDR1 and CDR2 from the germline V gene are SGHAT and FQNNGV. The CDR3 is CASSLARLANEQFF. The CDR3 nucleotides read TGTGCCAGCAGCTTAGCAAGACTAGCGAATGAGCAGTTCTTC.

This clone was detected a few times. The chain couples TRBV7-2 to TRBJ2-7, with D unclear. Trimming shortened V by 1 base and J by 3 bases, and 4 bases separated the two germline ends. The CDR3 totals 12 residues. In germline, CDR1 is SGHTA, CDR2 FQGNSA. Here the CDR3 DNA reads TGTGCCAGCAGCTTAGATCTCTACGAGCAGTACTTC. Its translation: CASSLDLYEQYF.

V is TRBV10-3 and J is TRBJ1-6; 8 bases align to TRBD1. In germline, CDR1 is ENHRY, CDR2 SYGVKD. The CDR3 is 14 amino acids. The J segment lost 8 bases and the V segment lost 8 bases, leaving 8 bases of the junction unmatched. CDR3 in amino acids: CAIATTGGDSPLHF. As DNA, the CDR3 is TGTGCCATCGCCACCACAGGGGGGGATTCACCCCTCCACTTT.

This clone was seen once. The chain links TRBV19 to TRBJ1-5; 7 bases match TRBD1. Germline assignment: CDR1 LNHDA and CDR2 SQIVND (reference sequence). V dropped 3 bases and J dropped 2; count of bases not matched to a gene: 1. This CDR3 comprises 14 residues. The CDR3 loop reads CASSITGGNQPQHF. CDR3 nucleotides: TGTGCCAGTAGTATTACAGGGGGCAATCAGCCCCAGCATTTT.

The chain is built from TRBV28 and TRBJ1-1; tentative D call: TRBD1 (5 bases). The germline CDR1 and CDR2 sequences are MDHEN and SYDVKM. The V end lost 1 base, the J end lost 4 bases, and 13 bases lay between the germline ends. The CDR3 runs 15 residues. The CDR3 DNA sequence: TGTGCCAGCAGTTTATTGACGGGACGCCTCACTGAAGCTTTCTTT. This gives the protein CASSLLTGRLTEAFF.

This clone was picked up one time. This chain joins TRBV7-2 and TRBJ2-7, with TRBD1 matching over 12 bases. Germline V CDR1 and CDR2: SGHTA, FQGNSA. CDR3 length: 15 amino acids. Trimming removed 2 bases from V and 5 bases from J; junction bases left unmatched: 4. CDR3 in amino acids: CASSLRDRGRNEQYF. Written as DNA, the CDR3 is TGTGCCAGCAGCTTAAGGGACAGGGGGCGAAACGAGCAGTACTTC.

This clone was seen a single time. The J gene is TRBJ1-2, the V gene TRBV5-4; weak D call: TRBD1 (6 bases). Germline-derived CDR1 and CDR2 are SGHNT and YYREEE (reference sequence). This CDR3 is built from 15 residues. Trimming removed 6 bases from V and 1 base from J, with 16 bases in between. CDR3 in DNA: TGTGCCAGCACCCCCCAGGGGCCGGATAACTATGGCTACACCTTC. Translating it yields CASTPQGPDNYGYTF.

V gene TRBV27 combines with J gene TRBJ1-6; tentative D call: TRBD1 (5 bases). Between the trimmed V and J ends, which lost 0 bases and 6 bases, there was a span of 12 bases. This CDR3 is 16 amino acids long. Looked up from germline, CDR1 is MNHEY and CDR2 is SMNVEV (reference sequence). The CDR3 region has the DNA TGTGCCAGCAGTTTATCGACGGGACTGACTAATTCACCCCTCCACTTT. Translation gives CASSLSTGLTNSPLHF.

The chain couples TRBV29-1 to TRBJ1-2; 9 bases are shared with TRBD1. CDR1 is SQVTM, CDR2 ANQGSEA, per germline. The CDR3 spans 15 residues. The junction had 11 bases not matched to a gene; V was cut back by 3 bases and J by 6 bases. This chain's CDR3 is CSVENRDRAYDGYTF. In nucleotides, the CDR3 is TGCAGCGTTGAGAACCGGGACAGGGCGTACGATGGCTACACCTTC.

Within the sample, this clone is medium-sized. V gene TRBV13 combines with J gene TRBJ1-2; maybe TRBD1 (5 bases). V dropped 2 bases and J dropped 4 bases, with 11 bases sitting between them. The CDR3 length is 14 residues. The germline V gene has CDR1 PRHDT and CDR2 FYEKMQ (reference sequence). As DNA, the CDR3 is TGTGCCAGCAGCTTACAGGGTTCACCCTATGGCTACACCTTC. Residues: CASSLQGSPYGYTF.

The chain couples TRBV2 to TRBJ2-3; TRBD2 agrees at 13 bases. Trimming cost V 3 bases and J 2 bases; bases outside gene matches: 26. Germline CDR1 SNHLY, CDR2 FYNNEI. The CDR3 consists of 24 residues. CDR3 sequence (DNA): TGTGCCAGCAGTGAGGCCGGGACAGGGCTTTGGACTAGCGGGAGAGGGCGGCCCACAGATACGCAGTATTTT. Protein product: CASSEAGTGLWTSGRGRPTDTQYF.

This clone was observed once. Mismatch with germline at one junction end may stem from a read error. The chain uses TRBV18 and TRBJ1-2; no reliable D call. CDR1 is KGHSH, CDR2 LQKENI, per germline. This CDR3 region has 12 residues. As DNA, the CDR3 is TGTGCCAGCTCACCATATCCTGATGGCCACACCTTC. It encodes CASSPYPDGHTF.

The chain recombines TRBV6-1 with TRBJ1-5, with TRBD1 as a possible D gene (6 bases). The CDR3 has 14 amino acids. The V gene lost 2 bases and the J gene lost 1 base, with 6 bases spanning the gap. Looked up from germline, CDR1 is MNHNS and CDR2 is SASEGT. In nucleotides, the CDR3 is TGTGCCAGCAGTGAACAGGGGAGCAATCAGCCCCAGCATTTT. Protein product: CASSEQGSNQPQHF.

The chain carries TRBV4-2 and TRBJ1-1, with D maybe TRBD1 (5 bases). Trimming left V 3 bases short and J 6 bases short, with 14 bases between. CDR3 length: 14 amino acids. The germline V gene has CDR1 LGHNA and CDR2 YNFKEQ. In DNA form, the CDR3 reads TGTGCCAGCAGCCACTCACAGTTAGGGGCTGAAGCTTTCTTT. As protein: CASSHSQLGAEAFF.

The J gene is TRBJ1-5, the V gene TRBV6-5; TRBD1 aligns across 10 bases. The CDR3 runs to 15 residues. The V gene's germline CDR1 is MNHEY and CDR2 SVGAGI. V was pared by 7 bases and J by 5 bases, with 8 bases of the junction left unmatched. CDR3 loop: CASKRQGAGDQPQHF. The CDR3 nucleotides read TGTGCCAGCAAAAGACAGGGGGCAGGGGATCAGCCCCAGCATTTT.

The chain recombines TRBV7-3 with TRBJ2-3; 10 nucleotides align to TRBD2. This CDR3 spans 14 amino acids. In germline, CDR1 is SGHTA, CDR2 FQGTGA. Germline trimming cut 6 bases from V and 3 bases from J; bases unmatched to any gene: 3. The CDR3 spells CASSKLAGTDTQYF. CDR3 nucleotide sequence: TGTGCCAGCAGTAAACTAGCGGGGACAGATACGCAGTATTTT.

The CDR3 DNA sequence: TGTGCCAGCAGTCCGGGGTTTGAAAAACTGTTTTTT. Protein product: CASSPGFEKLFF. The chain joins TRBV12-3 or TRBV12-4 to TRBJ1-4; D call uncertain. This CDR3 spans 12 amino acids. The V end was cut by 5 bases, the J end by 7 bases, with 8 bases between.

The chain links TRBV5-6 to TRBJ2-7; TRBD1 matches at 7 bases. Per germline, CDR1 SGHDT and CDR2 YYEEEE. The CDR3 extends over 16 amino acids. V lost 6 bases to trimming and J lost 0 bases; unmatched junction nucleotides: 12. Written as DNA, the CDR3 is TGTGCCAGCAAATCTTCGGACAGGTTCTACTCCTACGAGCAGTACTTC. Encoded protein: CASKSSDRFYSYEQYF. The whole variable domain, filled in from reference TRBV5-6 and TRBJ2-7, reads DAGVTQSPTHLIKTRGQQVTLRCSPKSGHDTVSWYQQALGQGPQFIFQYYEEEERQRGNFPDRFSGHQFPNYSSELNVNALLLGDSALYLCASKSSDRFYSYEQYFGPGTRLTVT.

The chain links TRBV27 to TRBJ1-1; no firm D call. This CDR3 is built from 11 residues. Trimming removed 8 bases at V and 5 bases at J, with 9 bases between. Germline assignment: CDR1 MNHEY and CDR2 SMNVEV (reference sequence). CDR3 in DNA: TGTGCCAGCCGGTCTTCTACTGAAGCTTTCTTT. It translates to CASRSSTEAFF.

The V gene is TRBV27, the J gene TRBJ2-7; TRBD2 aligns across 7 bases. CDR3 length equals 14 residues. V was pared by 2 bases and J by 6 bases, with 7 bases of the junction left unmatched. Germline V CDR1 and CDR2: MNHEY, SMNVEV (reference sequence). The CDR3, as DNA: TGTGCCAGCAGTTTACGGCGGGAGCGAGGCGAGCAGTACTTC. Its translation: CASSLRRERGEQYF.

V gene TRBV6-1 combines with J gene TRBJ2-7; 11 bases are a match to TRBD2. Trimming removed 1 base from V and 4 bases from J; junction bases left unmatched: 3. The CDR3 is made up of 15 amino acids. Germline CDR1 MNHNS, CDR2 SASEGT. The CDR3 DNA reads as TGTGCCAGCAGTGAAGTACCTAGCGGGGGGTACGAGCAGTACTTC. The encoded protein is CASSEVPSGGYEQYF.

The chain joins TRBV24-1 to TRBJ2-3, with D perhaps assigned TRBD1 or TRBD2 (6 bases each). The CDR3 runs to 15 residues. Trimming removed 5 bases from V and 2 bases from J, with 13 bases in between. Germline loops: CDR1 KGHDR, CDR2 SFDVKD. The CDR3 DNA follows: TGTGCCACCAGTGTGGCCAGGGGACTCACAGATACGCAGTATTTT. Protein sequence: CATSVARGLTDTQYF.